The 21 T cell receptor beta chains presented below share a single source sample, sequenced in a study of T cells in Graves' hyperthyroidism and ophthalmopathy. The CDR3 regions of TCR beta were amplified from RNA transcripts. In the first-round RT-PCR of the TCR CDR3, the HTBI primer set was used. MiXCR was run by TCRdb on the multiplex PCR reads, yielding one entry per CDR3 protein. The sample has 600,000 to 900,000 distinct CDR3 sequences, approximately 16% seen once; the top ten hold over 7.5%. Sequencing was carried out using blood. These receptors were obtained from a young man with Graves' hyperthyroidism.

The V gene is TRBV28, the J gene TRBJ2-2, with 7 positions matching TRBD2. Trimming took 5 bases from V and 4 from J; bases not matched to a gene: 4. Germline CDR1 is MDHEN and CDR2 is SYDVKM. This CDR3 has 14 residues. The CDR3 DNA follows: TGTGCCAGCAGTCCTCCTAGCGGCACCGGGGAGCTGTTTTTT. It yields the protein CASSPPSGTGELFF.

Concerning this clonotype itself: Relative to the germline gene, one junction end is altered; a read error may explain this. The V gene is TRBV30, the J gene TRBJ2-3; 10 nucleotides agree with TRBD2. CDR3 size: 17 residues. Germline loops: CDR1 GTSNPN, CDR2 SVGIG (reference sequence). Here the CDR3 DNA reads TGTGCCTGGAGCGCGCCCAGCTGGACTAGCGGCACAAATACGCAGTATTTT. It codes for CAWSAPSWTSGTNTQYF.

The rearrangement uses TRBV3-1 and TRBJ2-4; a possible D gene is TRBD2 (6 bases). V was pared by 1 base and J by 6 bases, with 10 bases between. CDR1 is LGHDT, CDR2 YNNKEL, per germline (reference sequence). The CDR3 loop spans 14 amino acids. CDR3 region: CASSQVRESNIQYF. As DNA, the CDR3 is TGTGCCAGCAGCCAAGTCCGGGAGTCAAACATTCAGTACTTC.

There are many counts of this clonotype. The chain joins TRBV7-3 to TRBJ2-7, with 10 bases fitting TRBD2. Germline V gene sequence: CDR1 SGHTA, CDR2 FQGTGA. This CDR3 is built from 14 residues. Trimming at V came to 2 bases and at J to 5 bases, leaving 3 bases not matched to a gene. In nucleotides, the CDR3 is TGTGCCAGCAGCTTATTAGGGACTAGCGACGAGCAGTACTTC. It yields the protein CASSLLGTSDEQYF.

This clonotype was seen many times. The chain uses TRBV7-3 and TRBJ2-1; a weak D match, TRBD2 (6 bases). Germline V lookup: CDR1 SGHTA, CDR2 FQGTGA. The CDR3 extends over 15 amino acids. The V and J ends lost 4 bases and 6 bases respectively, with 16 bases between them. The CDR3 region is CASSSAGFGSNEQFF. In DNA, the CDR3 is TGTGCCAGCAGCTCGGCGGGATTTGGGAGCAATGAGCAGTTCTTC.

This clonotype showed up many times. This chain joins TRBV7-3 and TRBJ2-1, with 8 bases aligning to TRBD1. J gave up 4 bases and V 5 bases, and 7 bases lay outside the gene matches. The CDR3 runs 15 residues. In germline, CDR1 is SGHTA, CDR2 FQGTGA. The CDR3 bases are TGTGCCAGCAGCCCGCAGGGGGCGCGGTACAATGAGCAGTTCTTC. It is translated as CASSPQGARYNEQFF.

In this sample, this clonotype turned up many times. The rearrangement joins TRBV28 to TRBJ2-4; D may be TRBD1 (6 bases). V lost 1 base and J 4 bases, leaving 14 bases between the germline ends. Germline V lookup: CDR1 MDHEN, CDR2 SYDVKM. The CDR3 contains 16 residues. Here the CDR3 DNA reads TGTGCCAGCAGTTTATCCGAAGGGGGAAATAAAAACATTCAGTACTTC. Its translation: CASSLSEGGNKNIQYF.

The rearrangement uses TRBV11-2 and TRBJ1-4, with no clear D. Trimming cost V 5 bases and J 11 bases, with 15 bases left between them. This CDR3 comprises 13 residues. CDR1 is SGHAT, CDR2 FQNNGV, per germline. The chain's CDR3 is CASSEPPIDKLFF. The CDR3, as DNA: TGTGCCAGCAGCGAACCTCCGATCGACAAACTGTTTTTT.

Many counts were recorded for this clonotype. The CDR3 DNA reads TGTGCCACCCTCTCTGACAGGGTTAGGTACGAGCAGTACTTC. It codes for CATLSDRVRYEQYF. The genes are TRBV28 and TRBJ2-7; 7 bases map to TRBD1. V gave up 10 bases and J gave up 4 bases; unmatched junction bases: 13. This CDR3 is built from 14 residues. From germline, CDR1 is MDHEN and CDR2 SYDVKM.

At least ten counts were recorded for this clonotype. The chain combines TRBV27 with TRBJ2-5; unclear D gene. Germline CDR1 and CDR2: MNHEY and SMNVEV (reference sequence). The V and J ends lost 3 bases and 5 bases respectively, with 10 bases between them. The CDR3 has 13 amino acids. The CDR3 sequence: CASSFSGDETQYF. Here the CDR3 DNA reads TGTGCCAGCAGTTTTTCAGGCGATGAGACCCAGTACTTC.

The chain couples TRBV6-5 to TRBJ1-1; unclear D gene. This CDR3 is 14 amino acids long. V lost 8 bases and J 0 bases, leaving 13 bases between the germline ends. Germline CDR1 MNHEY, CDR2 SVGAGI. The CDR3 DNA follows: TGTGCCAGCGCCCACGACATGGTGAACACTGAAGCTTTCTTT. Protein product: CASAHDMVNTEAFF.

This clonotype was found a few times. V is TRBV28 and J is TRBJ1-4, with unresolved D. Germline V lookup: CDR1 MDHEN, CDR2 SYDVKM. The V and J ends lost 3 bases and 0 bases respectively, with 11 bases between them. The CDR3 is 16 residues long. DNA for the CDR3: TGTGCCAGCAGTTTCATCCTAACTACAACTAATGAAAAACTGTTTTTT. It specifies CASSFILTTTNEKLFF.

The rearrangement joins TRBV20-1 to TRBJ2-2; D is perhaps TRBD2 (6 bases). The germline V and J ends were trimmed by 0 bases and 2 bases, with 10 bases remaining between them. Per the germline V gene, CDR1 is DFQATT and CDR2 is SNEGSKA (reference sequence). The CDR3 spans 15 residues. The CDR3 DNA sequence: TGCAGTGCTAGAGAACTAGCAGACAACACCGGGGAGCTGTTTTTT. This encodes CSARELADNTGELFF.

Remarks on this clonotype: This may stem from a read error, because a much larger clone lies one nucleotide away. The chain links TRBV11-1 to TRBJ2-5; tentatively, D is TRBD2 (6 bases). The germline V gene encodes CDR1 SGHAT and CDR2 FQDESV (reference sequence). CDR3 size: 16 residues. Trimming shortened V by 4 bases and J by 1 base, and 16 bases separated the two germline ends. CDR3 bases: TGTGCCAGCAGCTCACGCGGGACGGAGGTCCAAGAGACCCAGTACTTC. Protein: CASSSRGTEVQETQYF.

The chain carries TRBV6-5 and TRBJ2-7; D unclear. The germline gives CDR1 MNHEY, CDR2 SVGAGI. The CDR3 totals 16 residues. V was pared by 0 bases and J by 1 base, with 13 bases between. The CDR3 protein is CASSYSIFDKSYEQYF. For the CDR3, the DNA is TGTGCCAGCAGTTACTCGATTTTCGACAAATCCTACGAGCAGTACTTC.

V gene TRBV28 combines with J gene TRBJ2-3; D uncertain. The V and J ends lost 4 bases and 2 bases respectively, with 16 bases between them. This CDR3 is 16 amino acids long. CDR1 is MDHEN, CDR2 SYDVKM, per germline. DNA of the CDR3: TGTGCCAGCAGTTACAATTCGGCGTGGGACACAGATACGCAGTATTTT. Its protein is CASSYNSAWDTDTQYF.

The table lists this clonotype with a few counts. V and J are TRBV28 and TRBJ2-1, with D perhaps matching TRBD1 or TRBD2 (5 bases each). This CDR3 region has 13 residues. The V gene lost 11 bases and the J gene lost 4 bases, with 15 bases spanning the gap. Germline V lookup: CDR1 MDHEN, CDR2 SYDVKM. The CDR3 here is CAGGRDPYNEQFF. The DNA of the CDR3 is TGTGCCGGCGGCCGGGACCCATACAATGAGCAGTTCTTC. Filled out from reference TRBV28 and TRBJ2-1, the complete variable domain reads DVKVTQSSRYLVKRTGEKVFLECVQDMDHENMFWYRQDPGLGLRLIYFSYDVKMKEKGDIPEGYSVSREKKERFSLILESASTNQTSMYLCAGGRDPYNEQFFGPGTRLTVL.

This clonotype came up many times. A read error may account for a junction end that differs from germline. This rearrangement joins TRBV11-2 to TRBJ1-1, with D maybe TRBD1 (6 bases). Germline V gives CDR1 SGHAT, CDR2 FQNNGV. The length of the CDR3 is 13 residues. The CDR3 spells CASTLGGFAEAFF. The CDR3, as DNA: TGTGCCAGCACCTTAGGGGGGTTTGCCGAAGCTTTCTTT.

This clonotype was detected a few times. The chain recombines TRBV4-1 with TRBJ2-7, with 8 bases that match TRBD2. The CDR3 runs to 16 residues. Germline loops: CDR1 MGHRA, CDR2 YSYEKL. Germline trimming cut 5 bases from V and 5 bases from J; bases unmatched to any gene: 14. This CDR3 is CASSKGPGRREDEQYF. CDR3 DNA sequence: TGCGCCAGCAGCAAGGGTCCTGGACGGCGGGAGGACGAGCAGTACTTC.

This clonotype was observed a handful of times. The J gene is TRBJ2-3, the V gene TRBV20-1; possible D gene TRBD1, 5 bases. The germline V gene has CDR1 DFQATT and CDR2 SNEGSKA (reference sequence). The CDR3 extends over 14 amino acids. Trimming shortened V by 5 bases and J by 1 base, and 13 bases separated the two germline ends. The CDR3: CSAGRVPGTDTQYF. The CDR3 DNA is TGCAGTGCTGGCAGGGTTCCTGGCACAGATACGCAGTATTTT.

The sample holds many counts of this clonotype. The chain is built from TRBV11-2 and TRBJ2-3, with D possibly matching TRBD2 (5 bases). Germline lookup yields CDR1 SGHAT and CDR2 FQNNGV. The CDR3 is made up of 13 amino acids. Deletions cut 3 bases from V and 5 bases from J, with 9 bases between. The CDR3 is CASSFPGIDTQYF. The CDR3 bases are TGTGCCAGCAGCTTTCCCGGGATAGATACGCAGTATTTT.